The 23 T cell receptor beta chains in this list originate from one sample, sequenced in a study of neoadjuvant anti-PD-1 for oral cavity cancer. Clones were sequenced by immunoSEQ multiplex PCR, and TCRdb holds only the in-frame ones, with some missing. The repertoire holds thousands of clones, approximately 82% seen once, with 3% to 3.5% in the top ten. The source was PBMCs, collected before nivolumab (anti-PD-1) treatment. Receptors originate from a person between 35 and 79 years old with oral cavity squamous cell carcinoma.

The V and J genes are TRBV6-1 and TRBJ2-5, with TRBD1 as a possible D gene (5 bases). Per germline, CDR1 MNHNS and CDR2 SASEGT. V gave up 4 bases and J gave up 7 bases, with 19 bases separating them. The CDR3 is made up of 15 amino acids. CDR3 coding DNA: TGTGCCAGCAGTGCGAACGAGCAGGGTTCTGGGACCCAGTACTTC. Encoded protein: CASSANEQGSGTQYF.

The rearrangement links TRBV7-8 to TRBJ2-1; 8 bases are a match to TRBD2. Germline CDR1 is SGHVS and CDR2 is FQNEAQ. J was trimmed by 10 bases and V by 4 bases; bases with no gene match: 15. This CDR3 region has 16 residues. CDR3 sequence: CASSSIAGFNAREQFF. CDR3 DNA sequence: TGTGCCAGCAGCTCAATAGCGGGGTTTAATGCGCGCGAGCAGTTCTTC.

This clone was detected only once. CDR3: CASSSIAGGLGYTF. Here the CDR3 DNA reads TGTGCCAGCAGTTCCATCGCAGGGGGCCTTGGCTACACCTTC. This sequence joins TRBV27 and TRBJ1-2, with TRBD1 matching 8 bases. The ends lost 4 bases at V and 7 bases at J; junction bases unmatched: 8. The CDR3 is 14 residues long. Germline CDR1 and CDR2: MNHEY and SMNVEV (reference sequence).

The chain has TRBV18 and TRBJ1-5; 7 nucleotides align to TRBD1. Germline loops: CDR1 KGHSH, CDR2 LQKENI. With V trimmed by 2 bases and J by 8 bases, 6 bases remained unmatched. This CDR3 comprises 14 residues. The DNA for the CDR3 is TGTGCCAGCTCACCATCAGGAGGGGGCGAGCCCCAGCATTTT. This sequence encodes CASSPSGGGEPQHF.

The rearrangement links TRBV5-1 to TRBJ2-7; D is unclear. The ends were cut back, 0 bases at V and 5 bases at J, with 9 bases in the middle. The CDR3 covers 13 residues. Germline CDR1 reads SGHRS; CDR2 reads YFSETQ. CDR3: CASSLGEPNEQYF. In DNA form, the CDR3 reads TGCGCCAGCAGCTTGGGTGAGCCAAACGAGCAGTACTTC.

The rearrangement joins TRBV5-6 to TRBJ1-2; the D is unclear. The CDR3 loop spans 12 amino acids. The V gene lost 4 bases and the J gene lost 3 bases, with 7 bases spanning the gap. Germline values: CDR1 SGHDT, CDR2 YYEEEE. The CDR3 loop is CASSPQDYGYTF. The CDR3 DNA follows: TGTGCCAGCAGCCCCCAGGACTATGGCTACACCTTC.

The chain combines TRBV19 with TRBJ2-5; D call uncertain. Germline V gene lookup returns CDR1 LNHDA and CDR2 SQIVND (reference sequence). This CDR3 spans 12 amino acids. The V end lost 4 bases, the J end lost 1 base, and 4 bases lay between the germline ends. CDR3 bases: TGTGCCAGTAGTAGCTCCCAAGAGACCCAGTACTTC. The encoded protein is CASSSSQETQYF. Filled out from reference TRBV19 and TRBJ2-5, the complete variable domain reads DGGITQSPKYLFRKEGQNVTLSCEQNLNHDAMYWYRQDPGQGLRLIYYSQIVNDFQKGDIAEGYSVSREKKESFPLTVTSAQKNPTAFYLCASSSSQETQYFGPGTRLLVL.

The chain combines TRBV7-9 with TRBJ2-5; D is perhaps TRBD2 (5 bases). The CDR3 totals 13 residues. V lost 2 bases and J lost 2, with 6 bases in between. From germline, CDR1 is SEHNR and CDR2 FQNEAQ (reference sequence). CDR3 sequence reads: CASSLRGQETQYF. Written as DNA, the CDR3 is TGTGCCAGCAGCTTACGGGGTCAAGAGACCCAGTACTTC.

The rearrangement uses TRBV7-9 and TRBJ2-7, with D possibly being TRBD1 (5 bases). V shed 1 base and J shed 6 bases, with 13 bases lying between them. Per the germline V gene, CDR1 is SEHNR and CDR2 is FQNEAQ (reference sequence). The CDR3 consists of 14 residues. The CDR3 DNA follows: TGTGCCAGCAGCTTAGGTGCAGGGATCGGCGAGCAGTACTTC. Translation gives CASSLGAGIGEQYF.

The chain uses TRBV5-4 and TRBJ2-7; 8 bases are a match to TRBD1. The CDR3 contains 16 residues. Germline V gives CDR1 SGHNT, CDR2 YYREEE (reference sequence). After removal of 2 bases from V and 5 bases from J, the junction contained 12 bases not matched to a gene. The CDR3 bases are TGTGCCAGCAGCTTACCCGGACAGGGAACCCCCCACGAGCAGTACTTC. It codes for CASSLPGQGTPHEQYF.

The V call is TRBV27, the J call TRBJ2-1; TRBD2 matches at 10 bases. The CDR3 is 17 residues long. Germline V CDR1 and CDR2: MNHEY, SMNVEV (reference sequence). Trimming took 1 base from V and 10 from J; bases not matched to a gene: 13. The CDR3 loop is CASSLLAKRGGSWEQFF. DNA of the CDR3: TGTGCCAGCAGTTTATTGGCGAAGCGGGGGGGGTCATGGGAGCAGTTCTTC.

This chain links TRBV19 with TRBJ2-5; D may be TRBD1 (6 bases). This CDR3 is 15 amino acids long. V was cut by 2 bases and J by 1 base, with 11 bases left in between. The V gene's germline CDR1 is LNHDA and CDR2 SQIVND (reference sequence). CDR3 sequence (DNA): TGTGCCAGTAGTATAAGGGGCAGGGGCCAAGAGACCCAGTACTTC. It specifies CASSIRGRGQETQYF.

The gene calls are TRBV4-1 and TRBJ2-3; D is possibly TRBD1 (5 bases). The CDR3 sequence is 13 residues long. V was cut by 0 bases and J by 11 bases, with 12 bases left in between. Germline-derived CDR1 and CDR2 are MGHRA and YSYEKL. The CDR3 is CASSQDGQGGQYF. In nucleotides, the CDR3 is TGCGCCAGCAGCCAAGATGGGCAGGGCGGGCAGTATTTT.

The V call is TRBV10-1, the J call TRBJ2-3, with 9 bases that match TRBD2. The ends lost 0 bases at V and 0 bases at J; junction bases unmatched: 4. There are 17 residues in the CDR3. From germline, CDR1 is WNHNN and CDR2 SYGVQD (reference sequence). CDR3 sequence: CASSESPAGGSTDTQYF. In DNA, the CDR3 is TGCGCCAGCAGTGAGTCCCCAGCGGGGGGTAGCACAGATACGCAGTATTTT.

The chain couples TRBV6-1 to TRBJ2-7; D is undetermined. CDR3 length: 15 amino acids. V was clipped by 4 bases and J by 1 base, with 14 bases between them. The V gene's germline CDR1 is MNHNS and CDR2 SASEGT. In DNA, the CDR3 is TGTGCCAGCAGTGGTGCCACGGATACTTCCTACGAGCAGTACTTC. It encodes CASSGATDTSYEQYF.

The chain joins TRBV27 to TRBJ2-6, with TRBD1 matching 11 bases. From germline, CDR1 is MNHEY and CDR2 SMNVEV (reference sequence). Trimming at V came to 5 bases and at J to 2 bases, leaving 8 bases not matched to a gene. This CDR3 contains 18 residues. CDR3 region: CASSLTGQGAAGANVLTF. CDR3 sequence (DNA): TGTGCCAGCAGTCTAACCGGACAGGGGGCTGCTGGGGCCAACGTCCTGACTTTC. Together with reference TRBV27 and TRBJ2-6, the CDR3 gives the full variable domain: EAQVTQNPRYLITVTGKKLTVTCSQNMNHEYMSWYRQDPGLGLRQIYYSMNVEVTDKGDVPEGYKVSRKEKRNFPLILESPSPNQTSLYFCASSLTGQGAAGANVLTFGAGSRLTVL.

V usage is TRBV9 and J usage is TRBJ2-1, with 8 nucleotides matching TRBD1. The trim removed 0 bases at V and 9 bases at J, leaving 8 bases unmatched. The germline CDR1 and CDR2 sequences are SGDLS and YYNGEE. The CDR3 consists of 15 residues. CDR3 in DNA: TGTGCCAGCAGCGTAGGAGACCCTACAGGGGGTGAGCAGTTCTTC. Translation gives CASSVGDPTGGEQFF.

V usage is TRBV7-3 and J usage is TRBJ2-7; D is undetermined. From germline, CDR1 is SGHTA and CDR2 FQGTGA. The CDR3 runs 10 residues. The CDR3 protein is CPEKKYEQYF. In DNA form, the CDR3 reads TGTCCAGAAAAAAAATACGAGCAGTACTTC.

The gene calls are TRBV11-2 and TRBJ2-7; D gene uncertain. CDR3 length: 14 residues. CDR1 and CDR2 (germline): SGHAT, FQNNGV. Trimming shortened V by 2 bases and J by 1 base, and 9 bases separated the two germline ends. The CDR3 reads CASSLSQQSYEQYF. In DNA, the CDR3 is TGTGCCAGCAGCTTATCCCAGCAATCCTACGAGCAGTACTTC.

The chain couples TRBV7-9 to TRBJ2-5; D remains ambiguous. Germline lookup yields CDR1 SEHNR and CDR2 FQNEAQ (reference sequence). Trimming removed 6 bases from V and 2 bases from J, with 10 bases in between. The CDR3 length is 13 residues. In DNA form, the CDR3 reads TGTGCCAGCAGAATAGATCTTCAAGAGACCCAGTACTTC. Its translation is CASRIDLQETQYF.

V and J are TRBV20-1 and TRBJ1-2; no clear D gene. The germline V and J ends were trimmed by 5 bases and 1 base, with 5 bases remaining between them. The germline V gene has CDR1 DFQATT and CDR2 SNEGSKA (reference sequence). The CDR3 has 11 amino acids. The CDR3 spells CSAVGNYGYTF. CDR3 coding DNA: TGCAGTGCTGTCGGTAACTATGGCTACACCTTC.

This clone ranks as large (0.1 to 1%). The CDR3 DNA is TGTGCCAGCAGTGACGGACAGGGGGCGGATACGCAGTATTTT. This gives the protein CASSDGQGADTQYF. The rearrangement uses TRBV6-4 and TRBJ2-3, with TRBD1 identical over 11 bases. The CDR3 contains 14 residues. Germline V gene lookup returns CDR1 MRHNA and CDR2 SNTAGT. Trimming took 2 bases from V and 6 from J; bases not matched to a gene: 1.

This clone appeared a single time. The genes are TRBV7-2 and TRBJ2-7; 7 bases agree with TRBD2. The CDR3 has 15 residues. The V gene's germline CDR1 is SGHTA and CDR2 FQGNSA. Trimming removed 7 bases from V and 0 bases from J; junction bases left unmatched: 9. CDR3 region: CASTPTSASSYEQYF. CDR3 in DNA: TGTGCCAGCACCCCAACTAGCGCGAGCTCCTACGAGCAGTACTTC.